The 32 T cell receptor beta chains given below trace back to one sample, sequenced in a study of OX40 agonist ivuxolimab in advanced cancers. Sequenced by immunoSEQ multiplex PCR; TCRdb stores in-frame clones only, minus some. The sample shows about 79,000 clones, about 90% of them seen only once. This sample comprised CD4+ or CD8+ T cells sorted from blood, obtained in a trial of the OX40 agonist ivuxolimab. Receptors were obtained from an adult with an advanced solid tumor such as melanoma, head and neck, liver or kidney cancer.

To note about this clone: Germline and junction disagree at one end, which may indicate a read error. This chain links TRBV7-7 with TRBJ2-2; D ambiguous. This CDR3 has 14 residues. CDR1 SSHAT and CDR2 FNYEAQ come from the germline V gene (reference sequence). In DNA form, the CDR3 reads TGTGCTAGCAGCTTTCAGGAGAACACCGGGGAGCTGTTTTTT. This sequence encodes CASSFQENTGELFF.

The rearrangement joins TRBV11-2 to TRBJ2-1; 7 bases match TRBD2. The CDR3 length is 15 residues. Germline assignment: CDR1 SGHAT and CDR2 FQNNGV. After removal of 5 bases from V and 7 bases from J, the junction contained 11 bases not matched to a gene. This CDR3 reads CASSRQRGNGNEQFF. In DNA, the CDR3 is TGTGCCAGCAGCCGACAGCGGGGTAACGGTAATGAGCAGTTCTTC.

V usage is TRBV10-1 and J usage is TRBJ2-3; 8 nucleotides line up with TRBD2. There are 15 residues in the CDR3. V lost 2 bases to trimming and J lost 7 bases; unmatched junction nucleotides: 8. Germline V gives CDR1 WNHNN, CDR2 SYGVQD (reference sequence). For the CDR3, the DNA is TGCGCCAGCAGTGAGAGCGGGAGCCGGCCGAATACGCAGTATTTT. Translation: CASSESGSRPNTQYF.

The chain has TRBV6-1 and TRBJ1-6; D is perhaps TRBD1 (6 bases). This CDR3 has 16 amino acids. Trimming cost V 2 bases and J 10 bases, with 18 bases left between them. Per the germline V gene, CDR1 is MNHNS and CDR2 is SASEGT. The CDR3 spells CASSELTGQSTSPLHF. The CDR3 nucleotides are TGTGCCAGCAGTGAATTAACAGGACAGTCAACCTCACCCCTCCACTTT.

The chain uses TRBV4-1 and TRBJ2-5; tentatively, D is TRBD1 or TRBD2 (5 bases each). V gave up 2 bases and J gave up 4 bases, with 14 bases separating them. The germline V gene encodes CDR1 MGHRA and CDR2 YSYEKL. This CDR3 spans 15 amino acids. The CDR3, as DNA: TGCGCCAGCAGCCAACTCCCGGGACCAGCAGAGACCCAGTACTTC. Translated: CASSQLPGPAETQYF.

This sequence joins TRBV29-1 and TRBJ1-6; 7 bases are shared with TRBD1. This CDR3 is 13 amino acids long. Germline V lookup: CDR1 SQVTM, CDR2 ANQGSEA. V shed 5 bases, J shed 7 bases, and the junction held 5 bases outside the gene matches. The CDR3 coding sequence is TGCAGCGTTCGGACAGGAACGAATTCACCCCTCCACTTT. Its translation: CSVRTGTNSPLHF.

This clone appeared a single time. The rearrangement uses TRBV5-6 and TRBJ2-3; the D gene is possibly TRBD1 (5 bases). CDR3 length: 15 residues. The V gene's germline CDR1 is SGHDT and CDR2 YYEEEE. Trimming removed 0 bases from V and 2 bases from J, with 10 bases in between. CDR3: CASSLGGGSTDTQYF. CDR3 in DNA: TGTGCCAGCAGCTTGGGGGGCGGCTCCACAGATACGCAGTATTTT.

This clone was seen only once. The chain is built from TRBV27 and TRBJ1-6; TRBD1 might be the D (5 bases). The CDR3 spans 17 residues. Trimming shortened V by 3 bases and J by 5 bases, and 17 bases separated the two germline ends. Germline assignment: CDR1 MNHEY and CDR2 SMNVEV (reference sequence). In DNA, the CDR3 is TGTGCCAGCAGTTTTATCGGCGGGGGGAGTAATAATTCACCCCTCCACTTT. This encodes CASSFIGGGSNNSPLHF.

This sequence joins TRBV9 and TRBJ1-6; TRBD1 might be the D (5 bases). The CDR3 loop spans 15 amino acids. V lost 1 base and J 9 bases, leaving 14 bases between the germline ends. CDR1 SGDLS and CDR2 YYNGEE come from the germline V gene. The CDR3: CASSVSFSGPSPLHF. For the CDR3, the DNA is TGTGCCAGCAGCGTATCCTTTTCGGGGCCTTCACCCCTCCACTTT.

In this sample, this clone turned up a few times. The chain employs TRBV28 and TRBJ2-7; unclear D gene. Trimming took off 5 bases at V and 4 bases at J, with 3 bases between the two ends. Germline V CDR1 and CDR2: MDHEN, SYDVKM. The CDR3 has 10 amino acids. The CDR3: CASSAYEQYV. The CDR3, as DNA: TGTGCCAGCAGTGCTTACGAGCAGTACGTC.

The chain joins TRBV7-9 to TRBJ1-5, with 9 positions matching TRBD1. The CDR3 totals 15 residues. Per germline, CDR1 SEHNR and CDR2 FQNEAQ (reference sequence). Trimming cost V 5 bases and J 1 base; bases outside gene matches: 3. The CDR3 region is CASSEQGASNQPQHF. In DNA, the CDR3 is TGTGCCAGCAGCGAACAGGGGGCCAGCAATCAGCCCCAGCATTTT.

The chain couples TRBV7-2 to TRBJ2-1; the match to TRBD2 covers 8 bases. CDR3 length: 16 residues. Unmatched junction bases numbered 11, after V lost 4 bases and J lost 6 bases. Germline CDR1 reads SGHTA; CDR2 reads FQGNSA. CDR3 bases: TGTGCCAGCAGCTCCCACGGAGCGGGGGTACCCAATGAGCAGTTCTTC. Translation gives CASSSHGAGVPNEQFF.

The V call is TRBV6-6, the J call TRBJ1-2; D is unresolved. Trimming shortened V by 2 bases and J by 7 bases, and 11 bases separated the two germline ends. Germline lookup yields CDR1 MNHNY and CDR2 SVGAGI (reference sequence). The CDR3 has 13 amino acids. The CDR3 DNA reads TGTGCCAGCAGTTACGGTCTGGGATCTGGCTACACCTTC. Translation gives CASSYGLGSGYTF.

The V call is TRBV5-6, the J call TRBJ2-1; D is undetermined. The ends were cut back, 4 bases at V and 9 bases at J, with 14 bases in the middle. Germline CDR1 SGHDT, CDR2 YYEEEE. There are 13 residues in the CDR3. The CDR3 DNA is TGTGCCAGCAGCCCTATCGGTGGCCGTGAGCAGTTCTTC. It translates to CASSPIGGREQFF.

CDR3 bases: TGTGCCAGCGTCGGAGGTACTGAAGCTTTCTTT. It codes for CASVGGTEAFF. J is TRBJ1-1 and V is TRBV14; unclear D gene. Germline CDR1 reads SGHDN; CDR2 reads FVKESK. With 8 bases removed from V and 5 bases from J, the gap between germline ends came to 9 bases. The CDR3 sequence is 11 residues long.

The rearrangement links TRBV6-5 to TRBJ1-2, with D tentatively TRBD1 (6 bases). CDR1 and CDR2 from the germline V gene are MNHEY and SVGAGI. CDR3 length: 13 residues. V was pared by 6 bases and J by 7 bases, with 15 bases between. The CDR3 nucleotides read TGTGCCAGCAGCCCCAGGGGCGAGGGTGGCTACACCTTC. Translation gives CASSPRGEGGYTF.

This clone showed up just a few times. This chain joins TRBV6-5 and TRBJ1-1; no reliable D call. V dropped 9 bases and J dropped 4 bases, with 12 bases sitting between them. The CDR3 totals 12 residues. Germline CDR1 is MNHEY and CDR2 is SVGAGI. The CDR3 nucleotides are TGTGCCAGTAAAGGGTTCTCCACTGAAGCTTTCTTT. Protein: CASKGFSTEAFF.

This rearrangement joins TRBV5-1 to TRBJ1-1; possibly TRBD1 for D (6 bases). The CDR3 spans 14 residues. Germline V gives CDR1 SGHRS, CDR2 YFSETQ. Trimming removed 0 bases from V and 4 bases from J, with 10 bases in between. The CDR3: CASSLVQGSTEAFF. The DNA for the CDR3 is TGCGCCAGCAGCTTGGTACAGGGTAGCACTGAAGCTTTCTTT.

The chain couples TRBV2 to TRBJ2-3; D gene unclear. The CDR3 has 12 amino acids. The V and J ends lost 8 bases and 0 bases respectively, with 6 bases between them. Looked up from germline, CDR1 is SNHLY and CDR2 is FYNNEI. This CDR3 is CASGYSTDTQYF. The CDR3 DNA sequence: TGTGCCAGCGGATATAGCACAGATACGCAGTATTTT.

The chain joins TRBV7-3 to TRBJ2-1, with 11 positions matching TRBD2. CDR1 is SGHTA and CDR2 is FQGTGA in the germline V gene. This CDR3 is 15 amino acids long. V shed 4 bases, J shed 9 bases, and the junction held 8 bases outside the gene matches. The CDR3 protein is CASSSLAGGLGEQFF. Written as DNA, the CDR3 is TGTGCCAGCAGCTCCTTAGCGGGGGGGCTCGGTGAGCAGTTCTTC. Together with reference TRBV7-3 and TRBJ2-1, the CDR3 gives the full variable domain: GAGVSQTPSNKVTEKGKYVELRCDPISGHTALYWYRQSLGQGPEFLIYFQGTGAADDSGLPNDRFFAVRPEGSVSTLKIQRTERGDSAVYLCASSSLAGGLGEQFFGPGTRLTVL.

J is TRBJ2-1 and V is TRBV5-1; TRBD1 is a possible D gene (5 bases). CDR3 size: 16 residues. Germline V gives CDR1 SGHRS, CDR2 YFSETQ. V lost 4 bases, J lost 0 bases, and 14 bases lay in between. The CDR3 DNA reads as TGCGCCAGCAGCGGTCAAGACAGAAACTCCTACAATGAGCAGTTCTTC. Translating gives CASSGQDRNSYNEQFF.

The V call is TRBV28, the J call TRBJ2-7; D may be TRBD2 (6 bases). V was shortened by 4 bases and J by 4 bases, with 20 bases between the two germline ends. The CDR3 has 16 residues. The germline gives CDR1 MDHEN, CDR2 SYDVKM. The CDR3 DNA is TGTGCCAGCAGTTCACCCGGTTCAGGGAGGACATACGAGCAGTACTTC. This sequence encodes CASSSPGSGRTYEQYF.

V and J are TRBV4-1 and TRBJ2-1; TRBD2 matches 10 bases. The CDR3 extends over 18 amino acids. Germline values: CDR1 MGHRA, CDR2 YSYEKL. J lost 6 bases, V lost 4 bases, and 15 bases had no gene match. The CDR3 DNA reads TGCGCCAGCAGCCCCGATTCCCCACTAGCGGGGTTTACCAATGAGCAGTTCTTC. Its protein is CASSPDSPLAGFTNEQFF.

This chain uses TRBV4-1 with TRBJ2-2; D uncertain. The V and J ends lost 1 base and 4 bases respectively, with 4 bases between them. Germline V gene data show CDR1 as MGHRA and CDR2 as YSYEKL. The CDR3 covers 13 residues. The CDR3 loop reads CASSQGSTGELFF. CDR3 coding DNA: TGCGCCAGCAGCCAAGGCAGCACCGGGGAGCTGTTTTTT.

This clone showed up just once. The gene calls are TRBV28 and TRBJ2-1; D possibly corresponds to TRBD2 (6 bases). In germline, CDR1 is MDHEN, CDR2 SYDVKM. The CDR3 extends over 15 amino acids. The V end was cut by 7 bases, the J end by 0 bases, with 13 bases between. CDR3 in amino acids: CASKVPGLSYNEQFF. CDR3 bases: TGTGCCAGCAAAGTACCGGGACTCTCCTACAATGAGCAGTTCTTC.

DNA for the CDR3: TGTGCCAGCAGCGCCCTCACAGGAGGAGAAAATGGCTACACCTTC. It yields the protein CASSALTGGENGYTF. The chain recombines TRBV9 with TRBJ1-2, with a tentative D call TRBD1 (5 bases). The CDR3 totals 15 residues. Germline CDR1 SGDLS, CDR2 YYNGEE. Trimming cost V 3 bases and J 6 bases, with 18 bases left between them.

The rearrangement joins TRBV19 to TRBJ2-2; D is uncertain. CDR1 is LNHDA, CDR2 SQIVND, per germline (reference sequence). This CDR3 region has 16 residues. V lost 1 base and J 5 bases, leaving 14 bases between the germline ends. CDR3 in amino acids: CASSIVGLRWTGELFF. CDR3 in DNA: TGTGCCAGTAGTATAGTGGGTCTTCGTTGGACCGGGGAGCTGTTTTTT.

The chain recombines TRBV11-2 with TRBJ2-5; D gene uncertain. The CDR3 consists of 14 residues. V was shortened by 3 bases and J by 0 bases, with 8 bases between the two germline ends. Germline lookup yields CDR1 SGHAT and CDR2 FQNNGV. The CDR3 nucleotides read TGTGCCAGCAGCTTGGGTCTTCACCAAGAGACCCAGTACTTC. Translated: CASSLGLHQETQYF.

The chain is built from TRBV7-9 and TRBJ2-1; 9 nucleotides line up with TRBD2. CDR1 is SEHNR and CDR2 is FQNEAQ in the germline V gene (reference sequence). The CDR3 length is 17 residues. J gave up 3 bases and V 1 base, and 7 bases lay outside the gene matches. CDR3 in amino acids: CASSLVGSGGYYNEQFF. CDR3 DNA sequence: TGTGCCAGCAGCTTAGTCGGGAGCGGGGGGTACTACAATGAGCAGTTCTTC.

CDR3 sequence: CASSPGGPLIGYTF. The CDR3 nucleotides read TGTGCCAGCAGCCCCGGGGGGCCACTCATTGGCTACACCTTC. V gene TRBV6-5 combines with J gene TRBJ1-2; possibly TRBD1 for D (6 bases). This CDR3 has 14 residues. With 6 bases removed from V and 7 bases from J, the gap between germline ends came to 18 bases. CDR1 is MNHEY, CDR2 SVGAGI, per germline.

The chain combines TRBV11-2 with TRBJ2-6, with D perhaps TRBD1 (7 bases). V was trimmed by 5 bases and J by 2 bases, leaving 10 bases between them. The CDR3 loop spans 15 amino acids. The germline gives CDR1 SGHAT, CDR2 FQNNGV. CDR3 amino acids: CASSTRGAGANVLTF. CDR3 DNA sequence: TGTGCCAGCAGCACCAGGGGGGCTGGGGCCAACGTCCTGACTTTC.

The V gene is TRBV11-3, the J gene TRBJ1-1; 8 nucleotides match TRBD1. The CDR3 covers 12 residues. Germline-derived CDR1 and CDR2 are SGHNT and YENEEA. V was pared by 5 bases and J by 4 bases, with 0 bases of the junction left unmatched. The CDR3 sequence: CASSTGGTEAFF. CDR3 nucleotide sequence: TGTGCCAGCAGCACAGGGGGCACTGAAGCTTTCTTT.